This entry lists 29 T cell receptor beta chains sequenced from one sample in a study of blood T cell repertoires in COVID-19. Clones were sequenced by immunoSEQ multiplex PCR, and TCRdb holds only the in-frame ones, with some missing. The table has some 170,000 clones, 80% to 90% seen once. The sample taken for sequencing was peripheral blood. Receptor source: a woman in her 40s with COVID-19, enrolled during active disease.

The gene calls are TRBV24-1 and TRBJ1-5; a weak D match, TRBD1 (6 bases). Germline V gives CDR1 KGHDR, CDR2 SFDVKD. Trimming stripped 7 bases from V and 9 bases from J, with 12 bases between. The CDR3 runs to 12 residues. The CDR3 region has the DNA TGTGCCACCAGCACAGCACAGGGGCCCCAGCATTTT. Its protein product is CATSTAQGPQHF.

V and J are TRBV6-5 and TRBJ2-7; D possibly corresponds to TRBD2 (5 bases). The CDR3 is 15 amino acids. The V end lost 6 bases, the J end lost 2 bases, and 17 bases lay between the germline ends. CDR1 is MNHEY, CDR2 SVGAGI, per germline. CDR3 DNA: TGTGCCAGCAGCCCGATAGCGACAATTACCTACGAGCAGTACTTC. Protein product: CASSPIATITYEQYF.

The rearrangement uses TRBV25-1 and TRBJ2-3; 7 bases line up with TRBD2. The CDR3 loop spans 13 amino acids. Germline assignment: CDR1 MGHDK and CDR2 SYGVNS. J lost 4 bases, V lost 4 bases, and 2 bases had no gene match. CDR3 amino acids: CASSAGGADTQYF. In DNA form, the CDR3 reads TGTGCCAGCAGTGCGGGAGGAGCAGATACGCAGTATTTT. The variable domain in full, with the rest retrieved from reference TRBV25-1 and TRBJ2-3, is EADIYQTPRYLVIGTGKKITLECSQTMGHDKMYWYQQDPGMELHLIHYSYGVNSTEKGDLSSESTVSRIRTEHFPLTLESARPSHTSQYLCASSAGGADTQYFGPGTRLTVL.

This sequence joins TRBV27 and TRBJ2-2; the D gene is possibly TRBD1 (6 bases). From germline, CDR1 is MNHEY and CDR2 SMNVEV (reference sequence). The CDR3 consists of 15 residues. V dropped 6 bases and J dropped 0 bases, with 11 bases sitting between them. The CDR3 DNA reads TGTGCCAGCAGACCCGGGACAACGAACACCGGGGAGCTGTTTTTT. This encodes CASRPGTTNTGELFF.

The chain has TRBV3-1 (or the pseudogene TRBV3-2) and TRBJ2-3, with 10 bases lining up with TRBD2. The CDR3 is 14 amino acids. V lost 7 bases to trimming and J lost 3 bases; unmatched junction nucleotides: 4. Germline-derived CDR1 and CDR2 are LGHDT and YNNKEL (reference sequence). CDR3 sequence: CASTISGRTDTQYF. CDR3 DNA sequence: TGTGCCAGCACCATTAGCGGGAGGACAGATACGCAGTATTTT.

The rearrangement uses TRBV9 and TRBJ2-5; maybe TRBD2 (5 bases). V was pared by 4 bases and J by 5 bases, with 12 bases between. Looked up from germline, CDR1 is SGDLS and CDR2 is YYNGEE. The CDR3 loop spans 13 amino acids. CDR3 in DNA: TGTGCCAGCAGCACCCCGGGGTCGGAGACCCAGTACTTC. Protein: CASSTPGSETQYF.

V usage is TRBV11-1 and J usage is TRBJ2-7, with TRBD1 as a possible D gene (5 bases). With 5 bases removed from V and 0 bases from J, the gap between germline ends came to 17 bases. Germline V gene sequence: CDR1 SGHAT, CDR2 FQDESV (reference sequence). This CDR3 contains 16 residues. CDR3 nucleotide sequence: TGTGCCAGCAGCCCATTCGTATGGGGCAGCTCCTACGAGCAGTACTTC. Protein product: CASSPFVWGSSYEQYF. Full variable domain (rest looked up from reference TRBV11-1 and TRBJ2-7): EAEVAQSPRYKITEKSQAVAFWCDPISGHATLYWYRQILGQGPELLVQFQDESVVDDSQLPKDRFSAERLKGVDSTLKIQPAELGDSAMYLCASSPFVWGSSYEQYFGPGTRLTVT.

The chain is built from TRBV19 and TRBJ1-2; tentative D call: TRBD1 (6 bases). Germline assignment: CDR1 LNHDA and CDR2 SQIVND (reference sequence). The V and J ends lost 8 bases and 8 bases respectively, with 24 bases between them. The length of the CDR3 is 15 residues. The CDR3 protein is CASHVSMRGAGGYTF. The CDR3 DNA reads TGTGCCAGTCACGTCTCTATGCGGGGGGCCGGGGGCTACACCTTC.

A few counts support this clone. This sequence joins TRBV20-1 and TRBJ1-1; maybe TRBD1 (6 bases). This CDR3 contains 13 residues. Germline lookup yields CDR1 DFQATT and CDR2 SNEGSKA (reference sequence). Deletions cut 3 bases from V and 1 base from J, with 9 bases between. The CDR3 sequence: CSASTGSNTEAFF. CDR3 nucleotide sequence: TGCAGTGCTAGTACAGGGTCGAACACTGAAGCTTTCTTT.

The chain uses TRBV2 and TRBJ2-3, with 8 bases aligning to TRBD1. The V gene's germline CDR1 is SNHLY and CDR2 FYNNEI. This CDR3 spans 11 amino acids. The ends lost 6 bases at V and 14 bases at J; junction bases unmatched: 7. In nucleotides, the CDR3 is TGTGCCAGCAGGTCCGGGACAGGACCGTATTTT. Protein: CASRSGTGPYF.

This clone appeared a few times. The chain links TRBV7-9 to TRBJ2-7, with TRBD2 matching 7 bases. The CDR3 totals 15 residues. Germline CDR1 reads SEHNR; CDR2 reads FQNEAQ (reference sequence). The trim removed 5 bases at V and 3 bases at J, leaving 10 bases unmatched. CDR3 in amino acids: CASSPTGGGNYEQYV. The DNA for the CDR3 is TGTGCCAGCAGCCCCACGGGCGGGGGAAACTACGAGCAGTACGTC.

Here the CDR3 reads CASASGTNTGELFF. The CDR3 DNA is TGTGCCAGCGCCTCCGGGACTAACACCGGGGAGCTGTTTTTT. V usage is TRBV27 and J usage is TRBJ2-2; D may be TRBD2 (6 bases). V shed 8 bases and J shed 2 bases, with 12 bases lying between them. This CDR3 has 14 residues. Germline CDR1 is MNHEY and CDR2 is SMNVEV (reference sequence).

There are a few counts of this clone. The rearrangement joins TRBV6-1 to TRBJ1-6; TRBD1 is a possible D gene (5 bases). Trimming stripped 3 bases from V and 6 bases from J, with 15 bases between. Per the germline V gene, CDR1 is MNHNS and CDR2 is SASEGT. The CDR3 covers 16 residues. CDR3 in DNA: TGTGCCAGCAGTGATATGTGGACACTTTCTAATTCACCCCTCCACTTT. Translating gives CASSDMWTLSNSPLHF.

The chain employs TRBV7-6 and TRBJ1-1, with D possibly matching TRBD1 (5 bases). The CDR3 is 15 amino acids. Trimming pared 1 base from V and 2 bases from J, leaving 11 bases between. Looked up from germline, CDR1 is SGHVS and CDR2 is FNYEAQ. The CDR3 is CASSLDGGFNTEAFF. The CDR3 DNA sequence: TGTGCCAGCAGCTTAGATGGGGGGTTTAACACTGAAGCTTTCTTT.

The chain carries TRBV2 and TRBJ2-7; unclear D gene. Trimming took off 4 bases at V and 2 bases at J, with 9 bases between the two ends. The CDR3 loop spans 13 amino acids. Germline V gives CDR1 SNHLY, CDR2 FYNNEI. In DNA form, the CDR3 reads TGTGCCAGCAGTGTAAGACAAGCCTACGAGCAGTACGTC. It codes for CASSVRQAYEQYV.

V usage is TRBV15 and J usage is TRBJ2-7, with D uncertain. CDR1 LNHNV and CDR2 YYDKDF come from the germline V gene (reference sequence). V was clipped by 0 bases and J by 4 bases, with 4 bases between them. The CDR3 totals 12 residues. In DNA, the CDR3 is TGTGCCACCAGCAGAGATCGGTACGAGCAGTACGTC. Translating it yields CATSRDRYEQYV.

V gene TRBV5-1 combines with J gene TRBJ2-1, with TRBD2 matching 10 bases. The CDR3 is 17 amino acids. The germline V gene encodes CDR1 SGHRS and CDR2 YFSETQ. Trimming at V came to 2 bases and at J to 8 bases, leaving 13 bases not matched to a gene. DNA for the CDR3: TGCGCCAGCAGCTTTAGTATATGGACTAGCGGTCGTCATGAGCAGTTCTTC. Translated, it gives CASSFSIWTSGRHEQFF.

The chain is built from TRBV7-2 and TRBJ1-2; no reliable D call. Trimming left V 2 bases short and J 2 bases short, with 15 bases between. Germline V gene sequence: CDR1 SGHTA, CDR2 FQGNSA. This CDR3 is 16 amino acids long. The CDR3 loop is CASSLSPTGYNYGYTF. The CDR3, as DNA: TGTGCCAGCAGCTTATCTCCCACGGGTTACAACTATGGCTACACCTTC.

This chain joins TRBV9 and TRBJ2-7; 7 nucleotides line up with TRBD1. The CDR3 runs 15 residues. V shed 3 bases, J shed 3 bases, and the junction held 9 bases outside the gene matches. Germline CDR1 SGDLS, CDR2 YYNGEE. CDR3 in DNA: TGTGCCAGCAGCGAGGGGGCAGGGGACCTCTACGAGCAGTACTTC. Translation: CASSEGAGDLYEQYF.

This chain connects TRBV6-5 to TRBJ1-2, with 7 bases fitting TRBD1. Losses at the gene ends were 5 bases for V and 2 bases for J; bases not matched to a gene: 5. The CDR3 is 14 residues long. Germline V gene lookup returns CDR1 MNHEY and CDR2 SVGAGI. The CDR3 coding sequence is TGTGCCAGCAGTACATTGGACAGGAACTATGGCTACACCTTC. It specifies CASSTLDRNYGYTF.

This CDR3 is CAWSVRHTSPTDTQYF. The CDR3 DNA follows: TGTGCCTGGAGTGTACGACATACTAGTCCCACAGATACGCAGTATTTT. The V call is TRBV30, the J call TRBJ2-3, with D tentatively TRBD2 (5 bases). The CDR3 is 16 amino acids. V was clipped by 0 bases and J by 2 bases, with 15 bases between them. Germline CDR1 reads GTSNPN; CDR2 reads SVGIG (reference sequence).

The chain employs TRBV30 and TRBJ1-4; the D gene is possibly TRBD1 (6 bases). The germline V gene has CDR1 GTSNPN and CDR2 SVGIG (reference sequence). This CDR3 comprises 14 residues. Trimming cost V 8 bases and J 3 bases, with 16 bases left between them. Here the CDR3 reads CAGTLQGSNEKLFF. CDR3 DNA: TGTGCCGGGACCCTACAGGGTTCTAATGAAAAACTGTTTTTT.

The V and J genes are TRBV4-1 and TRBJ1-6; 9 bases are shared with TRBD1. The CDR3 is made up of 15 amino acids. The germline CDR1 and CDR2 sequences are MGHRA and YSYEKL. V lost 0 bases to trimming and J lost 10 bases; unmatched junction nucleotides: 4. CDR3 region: CASSQEGTGLSPLHF. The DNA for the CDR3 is TGCGCCAGCAGCCAAGAAGGGACAGGGTTATCACCCCTCCACTTT.

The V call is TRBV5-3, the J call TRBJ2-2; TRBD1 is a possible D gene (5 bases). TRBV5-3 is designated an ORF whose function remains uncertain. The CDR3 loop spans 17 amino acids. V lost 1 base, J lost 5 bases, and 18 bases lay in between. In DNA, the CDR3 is TGTGCCAGAAGCTTGCAGGGCTCCCCCTTGAGAACCGGGGAGCTGTTTTTT. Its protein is CARSLQGSPLRTGELFF.

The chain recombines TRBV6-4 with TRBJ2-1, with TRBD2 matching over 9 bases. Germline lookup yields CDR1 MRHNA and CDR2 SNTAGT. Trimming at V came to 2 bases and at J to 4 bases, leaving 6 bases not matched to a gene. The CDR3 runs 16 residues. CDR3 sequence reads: CASSDGAAGGYNEQFF. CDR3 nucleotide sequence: TGTGCCAGCAGTGACGGGGCAGCGGGAGGTTACAATGAGCAGTTCTTC.

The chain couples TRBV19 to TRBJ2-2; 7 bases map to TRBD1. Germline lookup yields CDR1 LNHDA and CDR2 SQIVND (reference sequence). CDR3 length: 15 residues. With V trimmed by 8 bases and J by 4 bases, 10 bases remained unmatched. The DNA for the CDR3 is TGTGCCAGTGGTCGAGGGGGCCAGGGCACCGGGGAGCTGTTTTTT. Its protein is CASGRGGQGTGELFF.

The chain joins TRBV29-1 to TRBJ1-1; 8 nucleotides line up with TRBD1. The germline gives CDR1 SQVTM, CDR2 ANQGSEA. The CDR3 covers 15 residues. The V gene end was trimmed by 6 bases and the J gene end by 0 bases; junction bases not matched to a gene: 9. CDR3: CSVGQAIVMNTEAFF. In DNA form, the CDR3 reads TGCAGCGTGGGACAGGCGATAGTAATGAACACTGAAGCTTTCTTT.

The CDR3 DNA sequence: TGTGCCAGCAGGGAACTGCGGGGGGCCGACACAGATACGCAGTATTTT. This gives the protein CASRELRGADTDTQYF. This chain uses TRBV27 with TRBJ2-3, with 8 bases aligning to TRBD2. The CDR3 consists of 16 residues. J was trimmed by 2 bases and V by 6 bases; bases with no gene match: 10. Germline CDR1 and CDR2: MNHEY and SMNVEV (reference sequence).

CDR3: CASSILPRTSGTDTQYF. In DNA form, the CDR3 reads TGTGCCAGTAGTATTCTCCCCAGGACTAGCGGCACAGATACGCAGTATTTT. The chain has TRBV19 and TRBJ2-3; 9 bases line up with TRBD2. Germline loops: CDR1 LNHDA, CDR2 SQIVND (reference sequence). J lost 1 base, V lost 3 bases, and 8 bases had no gene match. The CDR3 extends over 17 amino acids.